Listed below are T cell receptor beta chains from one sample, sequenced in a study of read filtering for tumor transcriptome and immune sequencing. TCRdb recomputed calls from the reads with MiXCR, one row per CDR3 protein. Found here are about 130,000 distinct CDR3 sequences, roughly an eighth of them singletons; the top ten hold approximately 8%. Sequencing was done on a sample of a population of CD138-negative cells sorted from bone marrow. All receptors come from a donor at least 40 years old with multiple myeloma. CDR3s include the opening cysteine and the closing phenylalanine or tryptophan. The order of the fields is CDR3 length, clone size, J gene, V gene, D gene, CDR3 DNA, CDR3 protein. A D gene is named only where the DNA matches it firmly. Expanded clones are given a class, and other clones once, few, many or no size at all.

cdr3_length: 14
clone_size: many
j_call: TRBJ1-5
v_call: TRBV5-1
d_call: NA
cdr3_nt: TGCGCCAGCAGCTTGGATCCAGGGTATCAGCCCCAGCATTTT
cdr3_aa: CASSLDPGYQPQHF

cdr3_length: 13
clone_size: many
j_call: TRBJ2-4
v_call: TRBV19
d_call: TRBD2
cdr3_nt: TGTGCCAGTAGTAGTAGCGGGATTAACATTCAGTACTTC
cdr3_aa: CASSSSGINIQYF

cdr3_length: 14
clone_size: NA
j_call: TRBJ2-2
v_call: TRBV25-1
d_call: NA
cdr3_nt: TGTGCCAGCAGTGAAGACTCTAACACCGGGGAGCTGTTTTTT
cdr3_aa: CASSEDSNTGELFF

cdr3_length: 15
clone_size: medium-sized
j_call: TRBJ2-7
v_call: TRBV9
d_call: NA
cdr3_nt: TGTGCCAGCAGCGTAGCGGCGGATTTATCCTACGAGCAGTACTTC
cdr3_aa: CASSVAADLSYEQYF

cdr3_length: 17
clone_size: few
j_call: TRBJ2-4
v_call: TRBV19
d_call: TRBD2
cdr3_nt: TGTGCCAGTAGTGGGGAGGGTAGCGCCGGCGCCAAAAACATTCAGTACTTC
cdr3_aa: CASSGEGSAGAKNIQYF

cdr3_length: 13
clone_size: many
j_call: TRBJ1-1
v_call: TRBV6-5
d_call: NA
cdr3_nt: TGTGCCAGCACCGAAGGCGAGAACACTGAAGCTTTCTTT
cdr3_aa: CASTEGENTEAFF

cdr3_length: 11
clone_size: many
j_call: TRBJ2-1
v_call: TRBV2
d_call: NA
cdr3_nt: TGTGCCAGCCTAGCCTACAATGAGCAGTTCTTC
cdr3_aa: CASLAYNEQFF

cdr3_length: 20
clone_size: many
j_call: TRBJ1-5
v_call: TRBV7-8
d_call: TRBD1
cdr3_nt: TGTGCCAGCAGCTTAGGGACAGGGGGCGACCCATCCCCCTTCGATCAGCCCCAGCATTTT
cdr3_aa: CASSLGTGGDPSPFDQPQHF

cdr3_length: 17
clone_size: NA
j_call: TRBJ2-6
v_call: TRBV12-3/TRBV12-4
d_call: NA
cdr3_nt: TGTGCCAGCAGTTTATATCTCAGGGCTGGTGGGGCCAACGTCCTGACTTTC
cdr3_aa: CASSLYLRAGGANVLTF

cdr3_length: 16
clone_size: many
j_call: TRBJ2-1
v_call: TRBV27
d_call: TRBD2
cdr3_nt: TGTGCCAGCAGTCTAGCGGGTCCCATCTCCTACAATGAGCAGTTCTTC
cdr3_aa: CASSLAGPISYNEQFF

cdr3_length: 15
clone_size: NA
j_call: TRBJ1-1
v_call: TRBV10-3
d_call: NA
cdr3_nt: TGTGCCATCAGGAGAGGACGGGGACAGAACACTGAAGCTTTCTTT
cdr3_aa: CAIRRGRGQNTEAFF

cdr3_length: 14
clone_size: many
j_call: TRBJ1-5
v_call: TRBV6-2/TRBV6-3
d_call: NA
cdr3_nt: TGTGCCAGCAGTCAGGACCCGACGGGGCAGCCCCAGCATTTT
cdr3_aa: CASSQDPTGQPQHF

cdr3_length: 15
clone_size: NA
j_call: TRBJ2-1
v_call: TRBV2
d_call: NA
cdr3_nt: TGCGCCAGCAGTGTTAGGACAGAGGTCTACAATGAGCAGTTCTTC
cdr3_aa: CASSVRTEVYNEQFF

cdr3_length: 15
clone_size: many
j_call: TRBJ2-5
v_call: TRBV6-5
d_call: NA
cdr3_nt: TGTGCCAGCAGAGACTCGTCGGGGCACCAAGAGACCCAGTACTTC
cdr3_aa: CASRDSSGHQETQYF

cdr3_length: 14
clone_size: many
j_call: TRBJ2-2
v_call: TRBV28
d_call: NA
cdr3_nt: TGTGCCAGCAGTGTAAGGTGGCAGCCTGAGGAGCTGTTTTTT
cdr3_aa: CASSVRWQPEELFF

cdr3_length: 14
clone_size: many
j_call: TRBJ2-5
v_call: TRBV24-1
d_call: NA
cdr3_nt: TGTGCCACCAGTGATTGGGGCCCGCCGGAGACCCAGTACTTC
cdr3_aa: CATSDWGPPETQYF

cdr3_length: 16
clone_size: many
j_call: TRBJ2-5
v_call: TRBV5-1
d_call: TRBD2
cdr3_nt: TGCGCCAGCAGCTTGAATCCTAGCGGCCTCCAAGAGACCCAGTACTTC
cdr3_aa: CASSLNPSGLQETQYF

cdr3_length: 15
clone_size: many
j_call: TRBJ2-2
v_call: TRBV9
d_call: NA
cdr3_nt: TGTGCCAGCGGAGAATACAGTTTCGACACCGGGGAGCTGTTTTTT
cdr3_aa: CASGEYSFDTGELFF

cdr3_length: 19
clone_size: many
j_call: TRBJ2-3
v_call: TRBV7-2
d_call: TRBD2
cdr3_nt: TGTGCCAGCAGCTTAAGGGCTAGCGGGAGGGCCGGGCCCTCAGATACGCAGTATTTT
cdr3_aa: CASSLRASGRAGPSDTQYF

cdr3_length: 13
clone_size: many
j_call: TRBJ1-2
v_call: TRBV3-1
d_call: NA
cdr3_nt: TGTGCCAGCAGCCAAGAACCGGGCTATGGCTACACCTTC
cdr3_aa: CASSQEPGYGYTF

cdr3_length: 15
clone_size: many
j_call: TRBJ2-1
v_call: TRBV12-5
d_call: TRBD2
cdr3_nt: TGTGCTAGTGGCTCCGGGACTACGGGGGTTCATGAGCAGTTCTTC
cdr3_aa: CASGSGTTGVHEQFF

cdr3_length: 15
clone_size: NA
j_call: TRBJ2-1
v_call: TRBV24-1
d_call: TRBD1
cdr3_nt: TGTGCCACCAGTGACCGGACAGGGGCCCTCAATGAGCAGTTCTTC
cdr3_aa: CATSDRTGALNEQFF

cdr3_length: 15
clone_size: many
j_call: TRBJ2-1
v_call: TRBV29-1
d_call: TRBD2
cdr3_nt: TGCAGCGTTGTAGGTAGCGGGCACTCCTACAATGAGCAGTTCTTC
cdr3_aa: CSVVGSGHSYNEQFF

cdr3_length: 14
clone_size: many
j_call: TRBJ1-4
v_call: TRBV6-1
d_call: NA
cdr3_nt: TGTGCCAGCAGTGAACGGGGTGTTTCCCCAAAACTGTTTTTT
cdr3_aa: CASSERGVSPKLFF

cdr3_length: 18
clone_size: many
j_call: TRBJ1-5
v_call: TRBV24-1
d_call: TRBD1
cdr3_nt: TGTGCCACCAGTGATCAAAAAGTCGGACAGGACTTTGATCAGCCCCAGCATTTT
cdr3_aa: CATSDQKVGQDFDQPQHF

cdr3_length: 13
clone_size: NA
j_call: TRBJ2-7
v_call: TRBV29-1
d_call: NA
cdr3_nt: TGCAGCGTTTTTCGGTGGCCCGGCTACGAGCAGTACTTC
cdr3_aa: CSVFRWPGYEQYF

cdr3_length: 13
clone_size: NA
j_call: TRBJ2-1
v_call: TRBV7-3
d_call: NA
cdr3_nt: TGTGCCAGCAGCTTAGGATTGAGCTTTGAGCAGTTCTTC
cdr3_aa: CASSLGLSFEQFF

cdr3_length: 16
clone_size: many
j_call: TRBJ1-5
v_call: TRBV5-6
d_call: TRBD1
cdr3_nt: TGTGCCAGCAGCTACAAAACAGGGGCGGTCAATCAGCCCCAGCATTTT
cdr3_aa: CASSYKTGAVNQPQHF

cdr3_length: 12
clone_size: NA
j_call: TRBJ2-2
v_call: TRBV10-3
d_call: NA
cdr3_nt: TGTGCCATCAATCCGGGGACAGGGGAGCTGTTTTTT
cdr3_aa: CAINPGTGELFF

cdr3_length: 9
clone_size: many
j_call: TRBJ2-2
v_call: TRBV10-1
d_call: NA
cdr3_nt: TGCGCCCCCCACGGGGAGCTGTTTTTT
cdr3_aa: CAPHGELFF

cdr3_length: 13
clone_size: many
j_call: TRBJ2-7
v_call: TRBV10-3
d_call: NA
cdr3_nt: TGTGCCATAACGACTAGAGACGGGGGAGAGCAGTACTTC
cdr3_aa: CAITTRDGGEQYF

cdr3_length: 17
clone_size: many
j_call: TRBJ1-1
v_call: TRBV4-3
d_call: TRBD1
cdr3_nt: TGCGCCAGCAGCCAAAGAATGGACAGGAGAATGAACACTGAAGCTTTCTTT
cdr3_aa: CASSQRMDRRMNTEAFF

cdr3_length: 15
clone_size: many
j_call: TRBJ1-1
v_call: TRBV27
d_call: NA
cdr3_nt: TGTGCCAGCAGTTTACCGGGCTCCCGGCGGACTGAAGCTTTCTTT
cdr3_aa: CASSLPGSRRTEAFF

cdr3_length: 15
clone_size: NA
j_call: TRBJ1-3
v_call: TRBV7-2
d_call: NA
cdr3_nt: TGTGCCAGCAGCTTTGACACTGGACCCGGAAACACCATATATTTT
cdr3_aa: CASSFDTGPGNTIYF

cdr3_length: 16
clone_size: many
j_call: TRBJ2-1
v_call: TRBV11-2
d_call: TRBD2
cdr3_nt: TGTGCCAGCAGCTTATATCAGGGACTAGCGGCCAATGAGCAGTTCTTC
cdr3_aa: CASSLYQGLAANEQFF

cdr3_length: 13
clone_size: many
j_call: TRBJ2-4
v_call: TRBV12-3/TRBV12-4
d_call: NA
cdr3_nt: TGTGCCAGCAGTCCCGGGACTTCAGACATTCAGTACTTC
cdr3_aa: CASSPGTSDIQYF

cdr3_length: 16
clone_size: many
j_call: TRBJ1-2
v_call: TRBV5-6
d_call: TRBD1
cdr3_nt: TGTGCCAGCAGCCCTGGAGCCCCACAGGGGCCGTTTGGCTACACCTTC
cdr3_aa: CASSPGAPQGPFGYTF

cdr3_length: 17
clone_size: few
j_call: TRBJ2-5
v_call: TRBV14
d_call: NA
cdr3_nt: TGTGCCAGCAGCCCAGGAACAGGGCTAAGGGAGCAAGAGACCCAGTACTTC
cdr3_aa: CASSPGTGLREQETQYF

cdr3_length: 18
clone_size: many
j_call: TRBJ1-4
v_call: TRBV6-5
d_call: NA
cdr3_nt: TGTGCCAGCAGCCGAGTGACCTTCATGCGGGTTAATAATGAAAAACTGTTTTTT
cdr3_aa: CASSRVTFMRVNNEKLFF

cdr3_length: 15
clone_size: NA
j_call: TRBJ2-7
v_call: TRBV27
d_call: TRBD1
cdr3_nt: TGTGCCAGCAATTCTGTCGGGACAGAGGATAACGAGCAGTACTTC
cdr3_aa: CASNSVGTEDNEQYF